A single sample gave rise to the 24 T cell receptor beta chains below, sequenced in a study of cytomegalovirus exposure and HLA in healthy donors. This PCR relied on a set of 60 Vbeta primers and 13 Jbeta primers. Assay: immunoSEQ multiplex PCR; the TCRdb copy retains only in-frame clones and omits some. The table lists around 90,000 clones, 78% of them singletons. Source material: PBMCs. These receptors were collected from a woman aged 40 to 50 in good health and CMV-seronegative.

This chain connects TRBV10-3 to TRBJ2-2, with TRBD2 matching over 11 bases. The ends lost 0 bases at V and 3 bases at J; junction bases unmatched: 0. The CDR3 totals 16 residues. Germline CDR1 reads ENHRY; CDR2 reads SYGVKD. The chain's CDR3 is CAISESGLADTGELFF. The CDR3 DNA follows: TGTGCCATCAGTGAGTCGGGACTAGCGGACACCGGGGAGCTGTTTTTT.

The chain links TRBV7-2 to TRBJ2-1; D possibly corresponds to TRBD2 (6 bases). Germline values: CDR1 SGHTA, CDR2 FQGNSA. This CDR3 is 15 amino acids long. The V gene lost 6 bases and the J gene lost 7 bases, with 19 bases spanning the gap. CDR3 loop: CASSRPVAAGNEQFF. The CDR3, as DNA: TGTGCCAGCAGTCGACCGGTGGCGGCGGGGAATGAGCAGTTCTTC.

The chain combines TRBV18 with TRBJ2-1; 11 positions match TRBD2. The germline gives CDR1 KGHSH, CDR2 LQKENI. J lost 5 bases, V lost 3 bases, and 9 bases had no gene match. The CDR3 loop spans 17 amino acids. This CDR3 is CASSPPRLAGTNNEQFF. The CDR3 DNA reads TGTGCCAGCTCACCCCCCAGACTAGCGGGGACAAACAATGAGCAGTTCTTC. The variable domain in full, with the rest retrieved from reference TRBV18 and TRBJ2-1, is NAGVMQNPRHLVRRRGQEARLRCSPMKGHSHVYWYRQLPEEGLKFMVYLQKENIIDESGMPKERFSAEFPKEGPSILRIQQVVRGDSAAYFCASSPPRLAGTNNEQFFGPGTRLTVL.

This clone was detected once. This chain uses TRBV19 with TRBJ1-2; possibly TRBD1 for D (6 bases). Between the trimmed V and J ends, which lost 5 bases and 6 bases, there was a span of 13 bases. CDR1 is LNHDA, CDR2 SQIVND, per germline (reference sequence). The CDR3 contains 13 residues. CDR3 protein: CASSPPGGHGYTF. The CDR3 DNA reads TGTGCCAGTAGTCCACCGGGGGGCCATGGCTACACCTTC.

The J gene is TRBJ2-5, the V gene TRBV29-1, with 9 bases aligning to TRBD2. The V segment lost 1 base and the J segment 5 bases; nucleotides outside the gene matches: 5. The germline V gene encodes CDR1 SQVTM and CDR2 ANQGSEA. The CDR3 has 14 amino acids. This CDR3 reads CSVEGYGTSETQYF. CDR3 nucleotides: TGCAGCGTTGAAGGGTATGGGACTAGCGAGACCCAGTACTTC.

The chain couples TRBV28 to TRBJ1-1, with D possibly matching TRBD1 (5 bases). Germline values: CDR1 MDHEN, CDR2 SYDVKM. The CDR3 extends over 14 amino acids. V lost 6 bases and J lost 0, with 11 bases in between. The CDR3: CASREGPVNTEAFF. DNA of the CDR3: TGTGCCAGCAGGGAGGGACCCGTGAACACTGAAGCTTTCTTT.

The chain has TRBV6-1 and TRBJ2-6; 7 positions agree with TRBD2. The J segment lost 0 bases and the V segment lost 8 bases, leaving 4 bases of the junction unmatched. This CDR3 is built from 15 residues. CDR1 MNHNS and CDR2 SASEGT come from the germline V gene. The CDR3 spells CASGRDSSGANVLTF. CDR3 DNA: TGTGCCAGCGGGAGGGATAGCTCTGGGGCCAACGTCCTGACTTTC.

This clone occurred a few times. The DNA of the CDR3 is TGTGCCAGCAGTTACGGTTTGATAGACGGGGAGCTGTTTTTT. Translated, it gives CASSYGLIDGELFF. The chain has TRBV6-6 and TRBJ2-2; the D is unclear. Germline V gives CDR1 MNHNY, CDR2 SVGAGI (reference sequence). The CDR3 runs to 14 residues. V was clipped by 2 bases and J by 7 bases, with 11 bases between them.

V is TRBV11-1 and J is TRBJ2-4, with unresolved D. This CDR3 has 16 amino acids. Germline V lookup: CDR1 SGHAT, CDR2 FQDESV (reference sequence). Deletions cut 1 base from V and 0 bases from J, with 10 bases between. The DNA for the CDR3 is TGTGCCAGCAGCTTAGATGATGACTTAGCCAAAAACATTCAGTACTTC. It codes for CASSLDDDLAKNIQYF.

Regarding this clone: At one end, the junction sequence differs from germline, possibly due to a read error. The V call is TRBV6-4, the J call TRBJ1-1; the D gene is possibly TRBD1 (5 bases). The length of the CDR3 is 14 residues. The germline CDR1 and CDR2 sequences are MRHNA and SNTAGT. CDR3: CAGSEGGGGTEAFF. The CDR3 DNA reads TGTGCCGGCAGTGAAGGTGGGGGGGGCACTGAAGCTTTCTTT.

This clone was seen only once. The DNA of the CDR3 is TGCGCCAGCACCCCAGGTAGGGGAGGAGATACGCAGTATTTT. Protein: CASTPGRGGDTQYF. The gene calls are TRBV5-1 and TRBJ2-3; D perhaps matches TRBD2 (6 bases). The V end was cut by 6 bases, the J end by 5 bases, with 16 bases between. CDR1 is SGHRS, CDR2 YFSETQ, per germline. The CDR3 has 14 amino acids.

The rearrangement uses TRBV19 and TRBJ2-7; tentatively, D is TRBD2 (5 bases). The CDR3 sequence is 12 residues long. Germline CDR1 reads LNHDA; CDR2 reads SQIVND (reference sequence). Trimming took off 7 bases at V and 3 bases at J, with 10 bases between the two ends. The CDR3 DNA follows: TGTGCCAGTACCTCCCGGGGCTACGAGCAGTACTTC. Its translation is CASTSRGYEQYF.

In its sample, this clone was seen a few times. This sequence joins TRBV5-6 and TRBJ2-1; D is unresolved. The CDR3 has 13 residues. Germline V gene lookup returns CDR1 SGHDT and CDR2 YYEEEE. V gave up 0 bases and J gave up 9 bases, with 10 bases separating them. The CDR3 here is CASSLDDRSEQFF. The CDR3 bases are TGTGCCAGCAGCTTGGACGATAGGAGTGAGCAGTTCTTC.

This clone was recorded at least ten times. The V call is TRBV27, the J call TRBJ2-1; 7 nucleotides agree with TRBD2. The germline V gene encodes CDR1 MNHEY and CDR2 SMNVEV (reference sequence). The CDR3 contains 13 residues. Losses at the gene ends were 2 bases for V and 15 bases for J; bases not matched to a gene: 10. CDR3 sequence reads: CASSLSPSGAVFF. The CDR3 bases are TGTGCCAGCAGTTTAAGTCCCAGCGGGGCGGTGTTCTTC.

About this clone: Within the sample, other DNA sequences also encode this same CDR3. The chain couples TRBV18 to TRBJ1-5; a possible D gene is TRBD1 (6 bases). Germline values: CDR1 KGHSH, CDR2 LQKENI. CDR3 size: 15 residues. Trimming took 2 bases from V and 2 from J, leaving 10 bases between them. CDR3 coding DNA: TGTGCCAGCTCACCAGGGGCAGGGGGCAATCAGCCCCAGCATTTT. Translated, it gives CASSPGAGGNQPQHF. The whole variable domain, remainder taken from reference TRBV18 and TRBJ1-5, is NAGVMQNPRHLVRRRGQEARLRCSPMKGHSHVYWYRQLPEEGLKFMVYLQKENIIDESGMPKERFSAEFPKEGPSILRIQQVVRGDSAAYFCASSPGAGGNQPQHFGDGTRLSIL.

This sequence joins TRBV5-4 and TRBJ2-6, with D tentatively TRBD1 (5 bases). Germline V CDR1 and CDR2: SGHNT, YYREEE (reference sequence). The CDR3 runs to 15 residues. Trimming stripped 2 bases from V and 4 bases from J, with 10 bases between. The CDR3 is CASSFQGTGANVLTF. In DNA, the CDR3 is TGTGCCAGCAGCTTTCAGGGAACAGGGGCCAACGTCCTGACTTTC.

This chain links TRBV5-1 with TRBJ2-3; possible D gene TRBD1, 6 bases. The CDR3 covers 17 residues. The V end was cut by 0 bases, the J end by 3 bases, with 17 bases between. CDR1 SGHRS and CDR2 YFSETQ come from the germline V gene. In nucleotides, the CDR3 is TGCGCCAGCAGCTTGGCCGTGGGGGCGCAAACTACAGATACGCAGTATTTT. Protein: CASSLAVGAQTTDTQYF.

The CDR3: CASSLNLQGSYGYTF. The CDR3 DNA sequence: TGTGCCAGCAGTTTAAACCTACAGGGTTCTTATGGCTACACCTTC. The chain uses TRBV27 and TRBJ1-2, with D possibly TRBD1 on 6 matching bases. This CDR3 spans 15 amino acids. V was trimmed by 2 bases and J by 5 bases, leaving 15 bases between them. Germline CDR1 is MNHEY and CDR2 is SMNVEV (reference sequence).

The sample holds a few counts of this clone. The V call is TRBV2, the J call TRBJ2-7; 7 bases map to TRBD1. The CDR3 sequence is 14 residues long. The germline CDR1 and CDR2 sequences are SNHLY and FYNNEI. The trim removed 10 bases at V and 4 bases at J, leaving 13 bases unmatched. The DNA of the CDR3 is TGTGCCACCTCGGGGACAGCGAGTGGGTACGAGCAGTACTTC. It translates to CATSGTASGYEQYF.

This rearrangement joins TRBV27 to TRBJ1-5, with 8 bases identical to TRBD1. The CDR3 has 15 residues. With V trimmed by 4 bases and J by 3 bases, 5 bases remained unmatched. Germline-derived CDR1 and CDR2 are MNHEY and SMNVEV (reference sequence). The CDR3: CASSSDREVNQPQHF. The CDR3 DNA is TGTGCCAGCAGTTCGGACAGGGAAGTCAATCAGCCCCAGCATTTT.

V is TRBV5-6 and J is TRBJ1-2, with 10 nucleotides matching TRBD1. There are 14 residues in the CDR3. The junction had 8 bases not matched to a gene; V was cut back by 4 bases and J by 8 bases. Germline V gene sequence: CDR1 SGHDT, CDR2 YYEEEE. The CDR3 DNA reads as TGTGCCAGCAGCCTGGGACAGGGGACGGAGGGCTACACCTTC. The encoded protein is CASSLGQGTEGYTF.

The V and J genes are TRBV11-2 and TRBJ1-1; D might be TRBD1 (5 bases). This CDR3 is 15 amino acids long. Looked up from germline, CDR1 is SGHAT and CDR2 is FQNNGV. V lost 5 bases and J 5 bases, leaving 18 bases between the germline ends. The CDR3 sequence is CASSPFSMTATEAFF. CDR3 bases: TGTGCCAGCAGCCCCTTTTCGATGACAGCGACTGAAGCTTTCTTT.

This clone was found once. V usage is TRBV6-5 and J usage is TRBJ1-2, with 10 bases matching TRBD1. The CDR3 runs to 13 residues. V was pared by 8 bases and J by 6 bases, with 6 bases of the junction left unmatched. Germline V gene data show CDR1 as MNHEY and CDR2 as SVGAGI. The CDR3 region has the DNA TGTGCCAGCTCCGGGACAGGGGATGATGGCTACACCTTC. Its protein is CASSGTGDDGYTF.

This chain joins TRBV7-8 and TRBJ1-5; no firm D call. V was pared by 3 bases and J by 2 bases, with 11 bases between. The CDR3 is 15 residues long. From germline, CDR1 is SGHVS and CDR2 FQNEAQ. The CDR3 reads CASSFWREGNQPQHF. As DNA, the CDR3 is TGTGCCAGCAGCTTCTGGAGGGAGGGCAATCAGCCCCAGCATTTT.